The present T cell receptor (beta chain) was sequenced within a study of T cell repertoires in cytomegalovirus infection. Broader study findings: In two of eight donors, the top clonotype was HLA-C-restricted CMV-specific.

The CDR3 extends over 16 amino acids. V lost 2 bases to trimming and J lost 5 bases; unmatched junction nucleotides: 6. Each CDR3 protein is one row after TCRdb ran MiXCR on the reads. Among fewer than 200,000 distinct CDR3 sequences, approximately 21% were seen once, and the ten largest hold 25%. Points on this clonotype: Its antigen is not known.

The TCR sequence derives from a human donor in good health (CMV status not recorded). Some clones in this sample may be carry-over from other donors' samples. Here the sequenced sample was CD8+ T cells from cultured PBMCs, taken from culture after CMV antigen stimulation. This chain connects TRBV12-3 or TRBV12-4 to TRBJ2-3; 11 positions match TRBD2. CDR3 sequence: CASSLKTSGGGDTQYF. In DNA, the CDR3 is TGTGCCAGCAGTTTAAAAACTAGCGGGGGTGGAGATACGCAGTATTTT.